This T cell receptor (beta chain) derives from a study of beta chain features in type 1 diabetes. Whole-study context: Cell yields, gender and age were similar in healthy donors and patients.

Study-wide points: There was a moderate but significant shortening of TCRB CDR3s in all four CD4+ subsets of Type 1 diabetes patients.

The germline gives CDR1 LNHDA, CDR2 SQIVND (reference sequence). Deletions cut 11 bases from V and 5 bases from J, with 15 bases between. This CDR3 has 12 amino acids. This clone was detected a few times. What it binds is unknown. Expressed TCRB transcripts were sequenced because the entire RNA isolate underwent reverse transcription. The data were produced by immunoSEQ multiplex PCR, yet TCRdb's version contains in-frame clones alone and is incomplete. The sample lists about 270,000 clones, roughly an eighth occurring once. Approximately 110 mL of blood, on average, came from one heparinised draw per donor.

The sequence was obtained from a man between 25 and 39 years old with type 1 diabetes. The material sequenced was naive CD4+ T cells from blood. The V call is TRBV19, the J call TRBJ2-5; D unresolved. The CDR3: CASPPGMETQYF. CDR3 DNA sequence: TGTGCCTCCCCCCCGGGTATGGAGACCCAGTACTTC.